Presented here are 5 T cell receptor beta chains from one specimen sequenced in a study of T cell clonality in common variable immunodeficiency (dated by TCRdb to about 2015). Overall study outcomes, separate from this receptor: CVID TCRbeta sequences were reported to have fewer deletions and N-nucleotide insertions and to lack highly modified clones with 13 or more V deletions.

No antigen has been assigned to these receptors. The method was the immunoSEQ multiplex PCR assay. TCRdb retrieved this table from immuneACCESS and kept in-frame rearrangements only. Not all clones are present; in checked studies, unresolved V genes account for under half, and no reason is known for the remainder. The sample features tens of thousands of clones, and none is a singleton. The ten largest clonotypes hold 25% to 30% of the sample. The sequencing sample was made of peripheral blood mononuclear cells. The receptors come from a human donor with common variable immunodeficiency.

This clone appeared many times. The read stops 3 residues short of the end of the CDR3; the missing end is completed from the germline J gene. This chain uses TRBV7-9 with TRBJ2-7, with D tentatively TRBD1 (5 bases). The germline gives CDR1 SEHNR, CDR2 FQNEAQ (reference sequence). CDR3 length: 15 amino acids. V lost 4 bases, J lost 3 bases, and 16 bases lay in between. CDR3 loop: CASSSVGSQGYEQYF. Incomplete CDR3 DNA: TGTGCCAGCAGCTCCGTGGGCAGCCAGGGCTACGAG.

Turning to this clone: The CDR3 is cut off 3 residues early in the read; its end comes from the germline J gene. The rearrangement uses TRBV20-1 and TRBJ2-1, with D unclear. The CDR3 loop spans 11 amino acids. V gave up 3 bases and J gave up 6 bases, with 6 bases separating them. In germline, CDR1 is DFQATT, CDR2 SNEGSKA (reference sequence). CDR3 DNA (partial): TGCAGTGCTAGGTACTTCAATGAG. The encoded protein is CSARYFNE. The whole CDR3 protein reads CSARYFNEQFF.

This clone occurred many times. The read stops 3 residues short of the end of the CDR3; the missing end is completed from the germline J gene. The chain has TRBV7-2 and TRBJ1-1; TRBD1 matches at 7 bases. V dropped 5 bases and J dropped 6; count of bases not matched to a gene: 6. CDR1 SGHTA and CDR2 FQGNSA come from the germline V gene. The CDR3 sequence is 13 residues long. The covered CDR3 bases are TGTGCCAGCAGCGTACAGGGGTTCTCTGAA. It codes for CASSVQGFSE. The full CDR3 protein reads CASSVQGFSEAFF.

This clone was counted between two and nine times. Coverage ceases 3 residues before the CDR3 finishes, and the germline J gene fills in the end. The rearrangement links TRBV11-2 to TRBJ1-1; the match to TRBD1 covers 7 bases. Unmatched junction bases numbered 6, after V lost 4 bases and J lost 1 base. The V gene's germline CDR1 is SGHAT and CDR2 FQNNGV. This CDR3 is built from 15 residues. The CDR3 sequence: CASSSLTGPNTEAFF. The DNA read from the CDR3 is TGTGCCAGCAGCTCCTTGACAGGGCCGAACACTGAA.

On this clone: The sequence runs out 3 residues before the end of the CDR3; the remainder is reconstructed from the germline J gene. V and J are TRBV18 and TRBJ2-5, with D unresolved. Germline V gene lookup returns CDR1 KGHSH and CDR2 LQKENI. This CDR3 has 15 amino acids. The V and J ends lost 0 bases and 0 bases respectively, with 8 bases between them. The CDR3 loop reads CASSPPAVYQETQYF. CDR3 DNA, as far as it was read: TGTGCCAGCTCACCACCGGCAGTGTACCAAGAGACC. The full variable domain, in which reference TRBV18 and TRBJ2-5 provide the parts outside the CDR3, is NAGVMQNPRHLVRRRGQEARLRCSPMKGHSHVYWYRQLPEEGLKFMVYLQKENIIDESGMPKERFSAEFPKEGPSILRIQQVVRGDSAAYFCASSPPAVYQETQYFGPGTRLLVL.